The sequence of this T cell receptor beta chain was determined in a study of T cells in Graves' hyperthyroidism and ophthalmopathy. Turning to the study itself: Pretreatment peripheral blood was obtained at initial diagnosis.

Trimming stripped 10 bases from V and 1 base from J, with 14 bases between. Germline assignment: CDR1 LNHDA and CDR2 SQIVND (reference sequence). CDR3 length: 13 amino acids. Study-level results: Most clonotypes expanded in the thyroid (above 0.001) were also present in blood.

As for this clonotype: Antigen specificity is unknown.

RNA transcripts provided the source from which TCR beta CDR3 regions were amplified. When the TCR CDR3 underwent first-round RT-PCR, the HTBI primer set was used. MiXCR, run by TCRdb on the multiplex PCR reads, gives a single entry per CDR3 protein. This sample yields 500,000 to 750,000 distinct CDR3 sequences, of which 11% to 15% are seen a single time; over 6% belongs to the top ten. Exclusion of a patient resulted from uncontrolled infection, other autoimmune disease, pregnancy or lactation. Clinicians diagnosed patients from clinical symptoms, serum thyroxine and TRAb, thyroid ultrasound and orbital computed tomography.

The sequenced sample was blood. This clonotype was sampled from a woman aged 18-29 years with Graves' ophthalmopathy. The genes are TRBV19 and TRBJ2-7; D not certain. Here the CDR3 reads CATGARASYEQYF. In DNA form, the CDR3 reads TGTGCCACCGGAGCTAGGGCTTCCTACGAGCAGTACTTC.